Listed below are T cell receptor beta chains from one sample, sequenced in a study of PD-L1 blockade in urothelial cancer. Sequencing used immunoSEQ multiplex PCR; TCRdb keeps in-frame clones, though not all of them. This sample has 86,000 or so clones, with about 85% found just once. Sequenced material: PBMCs, taken around atezolizumab (anti-PD-L1) treatment. These receptors originate from a man aged 55-75 years with urothelial cancer. CDR3s include the opening cysteine and the closing phenylalanine or tryptophan. The order of the fields is D gene, J gene, V gene, CDR3 length, CDR3 protein. A D gene is named only where the DNA matches it firmly.

d_call: .
j_call: TRBJ2-3
v_call: TRBV7-3
cdr3_length: 12
cdr3_aa: CASSNYGDTQYF

d_call: .
j_call: TRBJ1-2
v_call: TRBV5-1
cdr3_length: 15
cdr3_aa: CASSPSQGRQFGYTF

d_call: .
j_call: TRBJ1-1
v_call: TRBV10-3
cdr3_length: 15
cdr3_aa: CAISRQAMVNTEAFF

d_call: TRBD1
j_call: TRBJ1-2
v_call: TRBV6-5
cdr3_length: 13
cdr3_aa: CASMSRQGPGYTF

d_call: TRBD1
j_call: TRBJ1-2
v_call: TRBV9
cdr3_length: 18
cdr3_aa: CASSVGSGRGQSFYGYTF

d_call: .
j_call: TRBJ2-1
v_call: TRBV10-3
cdr3_length: 15
cdr3_aa: CAISESRDIYNEQFF

d_call: .
j_call: TRBJ1-3
v_call: TRBV30
cdr3_length: 12
cdr3_aa: CAWTHLGNTIYF

d_call: TRBD1
j_call: TRBJ2-7
v_call: TRBV7-3
cdr3_length: 13
cdr3_aa: CASSLDRGYEQYF

d_call: TRBD1
j_call: TRBJ1-1
v_call: TRBV19
cdr3_length: 13
cdr3_aa: CASKTGGYTEAFF

d_call: .
j_call: TRBJ2-5
v_call: TRBV21-1
cdr3_length: 16
cdr3_aa: CASSKVRDRGRKTQYF

d_call: .
j_call: TRBJ2-2
v_call: TRBV5-1
cdr3_length: 14
cdr3_aa: CASSYAGMTGELFF

d_call: .
j_call: TRBJ1-1
v_call: TRBV29-1
cdr3_length: 13
cdr3_aa: CSVASQGNTEAFF

d_call: TRBD1
j_call: TRBJ1-2
v_call: TRBV28
cdr3_length: 14
cdr3_aa: CASRPPGQDNGYTF

d_call: TRBD1
j_call: TRBJ2-5
v_call: TRBV5-1
cdr3_length: 14
cdr3_aa: CASSGGQTQETQYF

d_call: .
j_call: TRBJ2-4
v_call: TRBV5-1
cdr3_length: 17
cdr3_aa: CASSLAGWPGSGNIQYF

d_call: .
j_call: TRBJ2-3
v_call: TRBV30
cdr3_length: 13
cdr3_aa: CAWSVLLADTQYF

d_call: .
j_call: TRBJ1-1
v_call: TRBV7-8
cdr3_length: 14
cdr3_aa: CASSPHRGGTEAFF

d_call: .
j_call: TRBJ1-5
v_call: TRBV29-1
cdr3_length: 12
cdr3_aa: CSVEREGEPQHF

d_call: TRBD1
j_call: TRBJ2-5
v_call: TRBV5-1
cdr3_length: 17
cdr3_aa: CASSLTTPRTGQETQYF

d_call: .
j_call: TRBJ1-2
v_call: TRBV7-3
cdr3_length: 14
cdr3_aa: CASSPNGGPYGYTF

d_call: .
j_call: TRBJ2-7
v_call: TRBV7-2
cdr3_length: 11
cdr3_aa: CASSPHYEQYF

d_call: TRBD2
j_call: TRBJ2-1
v_call: TRBV4-2
cdr3_length: 19
cdr3_aa: CASSQGGGTSGRSGNEQFF

d_call: .
j_call: TRBJ1-1
v_call: TRBV5-1
cdr3_length: 16
cdr3_aa: CASSLGAGDMNTEAFF

d_call: .
j_call: TRBJ1-5
v_call: TRBV7-2
cdr3_length: 16
cdr3_aa: CASSTHPQGGNQPQHF

d_call: .
j_call: TRBJ1-3
v_call: TRBV15
cdr3_length: 14
cdr3_aa: CATSRDNSGNTIYF

d_call: .
j_call: TRBJ2-7
v_call: TRBV10-3
cdr3_length: 15
cdr3_aa: CAISESAGTLYEQYF

d_call: TRBD2
j_call: TRBJ2-7
v_call: TRBV4-2
cdr3_length: 15
cdr3_aa: CASSPSGGNGYEQYF

d_call: TRBD1
j_call: TRBJ1-1
v_call: TRBV29-1
cdr3_length: 13
cdr3_aa: CSVSRGMNTEAFF

d_call: TRBD1
j_call: TRBJ1-6
v_call: TRBV7-6
cdr3_length: 17
cdr3_aa: CASSFLTGPSNNSPLHF

d_call: .
j_call: TRBJ2-2
v_call: TRBV7-8
cdr3_length: 19
cdr3_aa: CASSLVVRGTKANTGELFF

d_call: .
j_call: TRBJ1-5
v_call: TRBV19
cdr3_length: 13
cdr3_aa: CARGGRKGLPQHF

d_call: .
j_call: TRBJ1-2
v_call: TRBV7-2
cdr3_length: 13
cdr3_aa: CASSPRGDYGYTF

d_call: TRBD2
j_call: TRBJ2-5
v_call: TRBV5-4
cdr3_length: 16
cdr3_aa: CASSLGGLAGKETQYF

d_call: .
j_call: TRBJ2-7
v_call: TRBV12-5
cdr3_length: 16
cdr3_aa: CASGLVLRQNAYEQYF

d_call: .
j_call: TRBJ2-4
v_call: TRBV5-1
cdr3_length: 16
cdr3_aa: CASSPHDLFAKNIQYF

d_call: .
j_call: TRBJ2-7
v_call: TRBV2
cdr3_length: 14
cdr3_aa: CASSPGTPTYEQYF

d_call: TRBD2
j_call: TRBJ2-2
v_call: TRBV11-2
cdr3_length: 16
cdr3_aa: CASSSGLAGNTGELFF

d_call: .
j_call: TRBJ2-3
v_call: TRBV27
cdr3_length: 12
cdr3_aa: CASSLGWDTQYF

d_call: .
j_call: TRBJ2-1
v_call: TRBV7-9
cdr3_length: 16
cdr3_aa: CASSRSGGQGANEQFF

d_call: .
j_call: TRBJ1-6
v_call: TRBV7-3
cdr3_length: 15
cdr3_aa: CASSLSQGLDSPLHF

d_call: .
j_call: TRBJ2-5
v_call: TRBV5-1
cdr3_length: 13
cdr3_aa: CASSLDGGRTQYF